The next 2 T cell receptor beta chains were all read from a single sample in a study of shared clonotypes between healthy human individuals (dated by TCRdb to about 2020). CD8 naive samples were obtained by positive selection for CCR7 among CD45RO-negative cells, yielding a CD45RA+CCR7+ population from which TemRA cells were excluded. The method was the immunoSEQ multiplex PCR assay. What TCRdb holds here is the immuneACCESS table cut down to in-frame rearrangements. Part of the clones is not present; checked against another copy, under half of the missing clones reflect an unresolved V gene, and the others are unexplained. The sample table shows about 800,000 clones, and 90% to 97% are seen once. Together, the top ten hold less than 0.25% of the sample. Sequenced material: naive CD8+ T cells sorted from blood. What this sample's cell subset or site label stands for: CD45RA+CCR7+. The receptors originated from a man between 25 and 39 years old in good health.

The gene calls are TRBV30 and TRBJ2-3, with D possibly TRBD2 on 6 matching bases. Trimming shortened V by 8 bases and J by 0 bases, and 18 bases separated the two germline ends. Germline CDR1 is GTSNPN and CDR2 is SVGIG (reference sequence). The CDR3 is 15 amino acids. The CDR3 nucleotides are TGTGCCCGGGAGTCTCCAGGGACTAGCACAGATACGCAGTATTTT. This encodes CARESPGTSTDTQYF.

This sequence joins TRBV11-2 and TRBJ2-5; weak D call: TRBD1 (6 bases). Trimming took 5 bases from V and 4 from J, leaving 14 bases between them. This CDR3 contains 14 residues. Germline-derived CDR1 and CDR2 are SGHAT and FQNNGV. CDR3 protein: CASSTRGWGETQYF. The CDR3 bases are TGTGCCAGCAGCACCAGGGGTTGGGGAGAGACCCAGTACTTC.